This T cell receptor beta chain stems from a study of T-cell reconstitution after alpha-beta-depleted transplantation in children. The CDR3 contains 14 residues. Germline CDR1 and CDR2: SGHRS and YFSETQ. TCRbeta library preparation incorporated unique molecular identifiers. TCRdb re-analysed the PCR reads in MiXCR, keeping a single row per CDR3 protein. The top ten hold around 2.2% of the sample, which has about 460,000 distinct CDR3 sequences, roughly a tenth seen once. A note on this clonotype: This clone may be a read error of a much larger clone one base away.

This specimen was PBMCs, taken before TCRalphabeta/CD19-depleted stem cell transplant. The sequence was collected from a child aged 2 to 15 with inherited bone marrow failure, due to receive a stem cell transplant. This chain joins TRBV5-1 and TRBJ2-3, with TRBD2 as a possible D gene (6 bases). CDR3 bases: TGCGCCAGCGGGCCGGATACTAGCACAGATACGCCGTATTTT. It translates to CASGPDTSTDTPYF. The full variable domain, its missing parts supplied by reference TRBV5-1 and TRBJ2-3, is KAGVTQTPRYLIKTRGQQVTLSCSPISGHRSVSWYQQTPGQGLQFLFEYFSETQRNKGNFPGRFSGRQFSNSRSEMNVSTLELGDSALYLCASGPDTSTDTPYFGPGTRLTVL.